Shown below are 24 T cell receptor beta chains from a single sample sequenced in a study of cytomegalovirus exposure and HLA in healthy donors. The PCR used 60 Vbeta and 13 Jbeta primers. This table comes from immunoSEQ multiplex PCR, and its TCRdb copy is limited to in-frame clones, with some not included. The table includes some 130,000 clones, approximately 9% detected once. The sample taken for sequencing was PBMCs. These receptors originate from a woman aged 40-49 years in good health and CMV-seropositive.

This chain connects TRBV10-3 to TRBJ2-7; TRBD1 agrees at 8 bases. The CDR3 is made up of 13 amino acids. The junction had 4 bases not matched to a gene; V was cut back by 5 bases and J by 4 bases. Germline loops: CDR1 ENHRY, CDR2 SYGVKD. The CDR3 loop reads CAISRQGAYEQYF. CDR3 DNA sequence: TGTGCCATCAGTCGGCAGGGGGCGTACGAGCAGTACTTC.

The rearrangement links TRBV19 to TRBJ1-5; 7 positions match TRBD1. The germline V gene has CDR1 LNHDA and CDR2 SQIVND (reference sequence). The CDR3 is made up of 15 amino acids. V dropped 5 bases and J dropped 9; count of bases not matched to a gene: 13. CDR3: CASSVDTGELRPQHF. CDR3 sequence (DNA): TGTGCCAGTAGTGTTGATACAGGGGAGCTGAGGCCCCAGCATTTT.

The rearrangement uses TRBV10-2 and TRBJ1-6; D call uncertain. Trimming removed 0 bases at V and 7 bases at J, with 16 bases between. From germline, CDR1 is WSHSY and CDR2 SAAADI. The CDR3 has 17 residues. CDR3 protein: CASSESRVPRENSPLHF. The DNA of the CDR3 is TGCGCCAGCAGTGAGTCGAGGGTACCGCGGGAGAATTCACCCCTCCACTTT.

In the case of this clone: The CDR3 carries no conserved terminal phenylalanine or tryptophan, so it likely arises from a read error. The rearrangement links TRBV2 to TRBJ1-6; TRBD1 matches at 10 bases. CDR1 and CDR2 from the germline V gene are SNHLY and FYNNEI. Trimming took 6 bases from V and 10 from J; bases not matched to a gene: 9. The CDR3 has 15 residues. In DNA form, the CDR3 reads TGTGCCAGCAGACCTGGGACAGGGGAGAACTCACCCCTCCACTGT. As protein: CASRPGTGENSPLHC.

A few counts support this clone. This chain links TRBV4-1 with TRBJ1-5; D is perhaps TRBD1 (6 bases). CDR3 length: 16 residues. V lost 1 base and J 0 bases, leaving 10 bases between the germline ends. Germline CDR1 MGHRA, CDR2 YSYEKL. CDR3 sequence reads: CASSQGGGYSNQPQHF. CDR3 coding DNA: TGCGCCAGCAGCCAAGGAGGGGGATATAGCAATCAGCCCCAGCATTTT.

The CDR3 nucleotides read TGCGCCAGCAGCCCGGGACAGGGATTTGGCTACACCTTC. Translation: CASSPGQGFGYTF. This chain links TRBV4-1 with TRBJ1-2; TRBD1 matches at 9 bases. The CDR3 loop spans 13 amino acids. The V and J ends lost 4 bases and 7 bases, in that order; junction bases with no gene match: 4. CDR1 is MGHRA and CDR2 is YSYEKL in the germline V gene.

This clone appeared a few times. This rearrangement joins TRBV29-1 to TRBJ2-1, with 7 bases lining up with TRBD1. J lost 1 base, V lost 7 bases, and 4 bases had no gene match. The CDR3 loop spans 13 amino acids. CDR1 SQVTM and CDR2 ANQGSEA come from the germline V gene. The CDR3 region has the DNA TGCAGCGCAACACAGGGGTCCTACAATGAGCAGTTCTTC. Its translation: CSATQGSYNEQFF.

This clone was counted many times. The V gene is TRBV6-6, the J gene TRBJ2-2, with TRBD2 as a possible D gene (6 bases). Trimming pared 4 bases from V and 6 bases from J, leaving 6 bases between. In germline, CDR1 is MNHNY, CDR2 SVGAGI (reference sequence). CDR3 length equals 12 residues. The CDR3 nucleotides read TGTGCCAGCAGTTGGGGGGCCGGGGAGCTGTTTTTT. Protein: CASSWGAGELFF.

This clone has more than one count but fewer than ten. The missing conserved phenylalanine or tryptophan at the end of this CDR3 makes a read error likely. The limits of the CDR3 on the DNA are not certain, so only TCRdb's listed CDR3 is given. The V call is TRBV2, the J call TRBJ1-1. The CDR3 spans 12 amino acids, including both terminal residues. Germline loops: CDR1 SNHLY, CDR2 FYNNEI. The CDR3 sequence is CASSEGGISLIL.

The chain employs TRBV30 and TRBJ2-3, with 8 positions matching TRBD1. The V and J ends lost 3 bases and 5 bases, in that order; junction bases with no gene match: 7. Germline V gene data show CDR1 as GTSNPN and CDR2 as SVGIG (reference sequence). CDR3 length equals 14 residues. The CDR3 here is CAWRPRGRIDTQYF. The CDR3 coding sequence is TGTGCCTGGAGACCCAGGGGGCGGATAGATACGCAGTATTTT. Full variable domain (rest looked up from reference TRBV30 and TRBJ2-3): SQTIHQWPATLVQPVGSPLSLECTVEGTSNPNLYWYRQAAGRGLQLLFYSVGIGQISSEVPQNLSASRPQDRQFILSSKKLLLSDSGFYLCAWRPRGRIDTQYFGPGTRLTVL.

The DNA of the CDR3 is TGCGCCAGCAGCTTGGGGCTAATGGGGCTTGGAGAAAAACTGTTTTTT. This translates into CASSLGLMGLGEKLFF. This rearrangement joins TRBV5-1 to TRBJ1-4; tentative D call: TRBD1 (5 bases). The CDR3 covers 16 residues. The germline V gene has CDR1 SGHRS and CDR2 YFSETQ. V lost 0 bases and J lost 8, with 17 bases in between.

This chain connects TRBV18 to TRBJ2-5, with 9 bases lining up with TRBD1. Germline V gene lookup returns CDR1 KGHSH and CDR2 LQKENI. With V trimmed by 3 bases and J by 2 bases, 4 bases remained unmatched. The CDR3 length is 15 residues. DNA for the CDR3: TGTGCCAGCTCACCCGGGACAGGGCCTCAAGAGACCCAGTACTTC. This translates into CASSPGTGPQETQYF.

This chain connects TRBV7-9 to TRBJ1-1; possible D gene TRBD1, 5 bases. V lost 4 bases and J 9 bases, leaving 9 bases between the germline ends. CDR3 length: 11 amino acids. The V gene's germline CDR1 is SEHNR and CDR2 FQNEAQ (reference sequence). The CDR3 DNA is TGTGCCAGCAGCTCCGGACAAAAAGCTTTCTTT. The encoded protein is CASSSGQKAFF. Supplemented by reference TRBV7-9 and TRBJ1-1, the full variable domain reads DTGVSQNPRHKITKRGQNVTFRCDPISEHNRLYWYRQTLGQGPEFLTYFQNEAQLEKSRLLSDRFSAERPKGSFSTLEIQRTEQGDSAMYLCASSSGQKAFFGQGTRLTVV.

The gene calls are TRBV7-2 and TRBJ1-4, with D perhaps TRBD1 (6 bases). Trimming shortened V by 6 bases and J by 7 bases, and 18 bases separated the two germline ends. In germline, CDR1 is SGHTA, CDR2 FQGNSA. This CDR3 comprises 15 residues. The CDR3 loop is CASSSQGWAIEKLFF. For the CDR3, the DNA is TGTGCCAGCAGTTCACAGGGTTGGGCGATTGAAAAACTGTTTTTT.

This chain joins TRBV13 and TRBJ2-1; 9 bases fit TRBD1. Trimming took 0 bases from V and 7 from J; bases not matched to a gene: 4. Germline V gene sequence: CDR1 PRHDT, CDR2 FYEKMQ (reference sequence). This CDR3 has 15 residues. The CDR3 DNA reads TGTGCCAGCAGCTTAGGGGACAGGGGCGAAAATGAGCAGTTCTTC. Its protein product is CASSLGDRGENEQFF.

V gene TRBV5-1 combines with J gene TRBJ2-3; maybe TRBD1 (6 bases). Looked up from germline, CDR1 is SGHRS and CDR2 is YFSETQ. The CDR3 has 16 amino acids. Between the trimmed V and J ends, which lost 2 bases and 0 bases, there was a span of 13 bases. CDR3 nucleotide sequence: TGCGCCAGCAGCTTCCGGGAACAGGGAAGCACAGATACGCAGTATTTT. The encoded protein is CASSFREQGSTDTQYF. The full variable domain, in which reference TRBV5-1 and TRBJ2-3 provide the parts outside the CDR3, is KAGVTQTPRYLIKTRGQQVTLSCSPISGHRSVSWYQQTPGQGLQFLFEYFSETQRNKGNFPGRFSGRQFSNSRSEMNVSTLELGDSALYLCASSFREQGSTDTQYFGPGTRLTVL.

The V and J genes are TRBV19 and TRBJ1-4; D gene unclear. V gave up 1 base and J gave up 4 bases, with 13 bases separating them. This CDR3 is built from 16 residues. From germline, CDR1 is LNHDA and CDR2 SQIVND (reference sequence). CDR3 in amino acids: CASSIGSAGLNEKLFF. The CDR3 DNA reads TGTGCCAGTAGTATAGGATCGGCCGGACTTAATGAAAAACTGTTTTTT.

In its sample, this clone was seen a few times. The chain is built from TRBV29-1 and TRBJ1-1; 9 positions agree with TRBD1. Germline CDR1 is SQVTM and CDR2 is ANQGSEA. The trim removed 7 bases at V and 4 bases at J, leaving 4 bases unmatched. The length of the CDR3 is 12 residues. CDR3 nucleotide sequence: TGCAGCGCACACAGGGGGCCCACTGAAGCTTTCTTT. Translation: CSAHRGPTEAFF.

This clone was recorded a few times. The V gene is TRBV4-3, the J gene TRBJ2-2; 7 bases fit TRBD1. CDR3 length equals 15 residues. Germline loops: CDR1 LGHNA, CDR2 YSLEER. Losses at the gene ends were 4 bases for V and 5 bases for J; bases not matched to a gene: 7. The CDR3 loop is CASSRSRGRTGELFF. The CDR3 DNA reads TGCGCCAGCAGCCGATCCAGGGGGAGAACCGGGGAGCTGTTTTTT.

The CDR3 is CAISVTNSYEQYF. The CDR3 DNA sequence: TGTGCCATCAGTGTTACAAACTCCTACGAGCAGTACTTC. The chain uses TRBV10-3 and TRBJ2-7; no firm D call. Germline CDR1 reads ENHRY; CDR2 reads SYGVKD. V was clipped by 4 bases and J by 0 bases, with 7 bases between them. The CDR3 is 13 residues long.

This chain uses TRBV7-9 with TRBJ2-1; 15 bases map to TRBD2. The germline gives CDR1 SEHNR, CDR2 FQNEAQ (reference sequence). The CDR3 consists of 18 residues. V dropped 5 bases and J dropped 1; count of bases not matched to a gene: 6. The CDR3 DNA reads TGTGCCAGCAGCGGATACGGGACTAGCGGGGGGTCCTACAATGAGCAGTTCTTC. Translated: CASSGYGTSGGSYNEQFF.

This clone was recorded a few times. The rearrangement joins TRBV6-5 to TRBJ2-7, with 9 bases fitting TRBD1. The CDR3 has 15 residues. From germline, CDR1 is MNHEY and CDR2 SVGAGI. The junction had 14 bases not matched to a gene; V was cut back by 8 bases and J by 6 bases. For the CDR3, the DNA is TGTGCCAGCCGCCCCGCTCTGGACAGGGGAGGCGAGCAGTACTTC. Encoded protein: CASRPALDRGGEQYF.

A few counts support this clone. The chain employs TRBV9 and TRBJ2-5; 11 bases match TRBD1. V lost 0 bases to trimming and J lost 5 bases; unmatched junction nucleotides: 6. The germline CDR1 and CDR2 sequences are SGDLS and YYNGEE. The CDR3 runs to 16 residues. The DNA of the CDR3 is TGTGCCAGCAGCGTAGGGACAGGGGGCGCGGGTGAGACCCAGTACTTC. Protein: CASSVGTGGAGETQYF.

The CDR3 is CASSASTSGEQFF. In nucleotides, the CDR3 is TGTGCCAGCAGCGCCTCGACTAGCGGCGAGCAGTTCTTC. The V call is TRBV9, the J call TRBJ2-1; 9 nucleotides align to TRBD2. V was pared by 3 bases and J by 10 bases, with 5 bases of the junction left unmatched. Germline CDR1 is SGDLS and CDR2 is YYNGEE. This CDR3 has 13 residues.